Reported below is one T cell receptor beta chain. It lacks a known antigen. Base qualities are missing; no much larger clone stands one base away. The immunoSEQ Assay, a bias-controlled multiplex PCR, was used to amplify TCRbeta CDR3 regions from genomic DNA. Regarding the original processing steps: The number of nucleated cells in each sample was estimated from the amplification of reference gene primers within the assay. To quantify the absolute abundance of each unique TCRbeta CDR3 rearrangement, sequence reads were collapsed and filtered. Productive Simpson clonality was computed per sample as the square root of Simpson's diversity index over productive rearrangements. TCRdb took over this immuneACCESS table, retaining in-frame rearrangements with V and J assigned. Such tables are incomplete; in checked studies, under half of the missing clones stem from an unresolved V gene, and the remainder is unexplained. V, J and clone size are those of that table, while D and trimming were read from the DNA. The sample has around 86,000 clones on record, around 87% of them singletons. The biggest ten clones account for approximately 5% of the sample.

This sample was included in a study of blood T cell repertoires in COVID-19 (TCRdb year 2020). Notes on the research overall: Samples from collaborators originated in the United States, Italy and Spain and spanned both the acute and convalescent phases of COVID-19. The prospective study material was composed of cDNA or gDNA derived from T cells, B-cell-depleted T cells, or PBMCs. Deeply sampled blood TCRbeta repertoires from subjects exposed to, actively infected with, or recovered from COVID-19 were included in the dataset. The repertoires were released in a freely available public database intended as a resource for research on the immune response to SARS-CoV-2. The samples were drawn from two sources: the first 160 participants of the ongoing ImmuneRACE study, and some 1,300 subjects contributed by 6 global collaborators. A de-identified subject ID, COVID-19 status, age in years and sex were almost always included in the sample metadata. Where available, HLA class I and class II types were taken from metadata supplied by the sample provider and were not determined by assay-based typing.

The collaborating institutions used their own protocols to collect whole blood in K2EDTA tubes. For TCRbeta analysis, collaborators shipped samples in one of three forms: frozen whole blood, isolated PBMCs, or DNA extracted from either of those sample types. Clipping removes 5 bases from V and 7 bases from J, with 1 as the unmatched junction base count. CDR1 and CDR2 were assigned from the germline V gene as SGHNT and YENEEA. Taken from cysteine to phenylalanine, the CDR3 has 12 residues. Left in the record is the CDR3 DNA by itself, 36 bases read in frame from the first base. The investigation overall reported the following: The quantity of clinical and demographic metadata differed by source and by participant and was supplied without curation.

This receptor was taken from a woman at least 80 years old with acute or convalescent COVID-19. The source material was peripheral blood. Recombination linked TRBV11-3 to TRBJ2-2; 7 middle bases align to TRBD2. The bases read TGTGCCAGCAGCGGGGGGGGCGGGGAGCTGTTTTTT. This sequence encodes CASSGGGGELFF.